The text below deals with one T cell receptor beta chain. These data belong to a study of shared clonotypes between healthy human individuals. The assay was immunoSEQ multiplex PCR, and TCRdb's table has in-frame clones only and misses some. Of a few million clones in the sample, 80% to 95% were seen once. CD4+ cells were split into CD45RA+ naive and CD45RA-negative memory subsets. Deletions cut 3 bases from V and 4 bases from J, with 9 bases between. This CDR3 spans 14 amino acids. Germline V gene lookup returns CDR1 MNHEY and CDR2 SMNVEV (reference sequence). The material sequenced was naive CD4+ T cells from PBMCs. Described subset: CD45RA+ positively selected. V and J are TRBV27 and TRBJ2-2; maybe TRBD1 (6 bases). The sequence was obtained from a man younger than 35 in good health. Some clones in this sample may be carry-over from other donors' samples. The chain's CDR3 is CASSLVRGTGELFF. CDR3 sequence (DNA): TGTGCCAGCAGTTTGGTCAGGGGCACCGGGGAGCTGTTTTTT.